This TCR beta chain stems from a study of CD8 T cells in ankylosing spondylitis. Trimming cost V 5 bases and J 5 bases, with 13 bases left between them. The germline CDR1 and CDR2 sequences are SEHNR and FQNEAQ (reference sequence). This CDR3 is 13 amino acids long. About this clonotype: Antigen specificity is unknown.

TCRdb ran MiXCR on the 5' RACE reads and lists one entry per CDR3 protein. The table records roughly 370,000 distinct CDR3 sequences, about a fifth of them present only once. Findings of the study overall: Among TCR beta sequences, a motif of eight highly homologous variants appeared characteristic of ankylosing spondylitis blood. CD8+ by phenotype, disease-linked clones were relatively rare in peripheral blood.

The chain uses TRBV7-9 and TRBJ2-7; D may match TRBD1 or TRBD2 (6 bases each). Sequencing used blood, either unsorted or a sorted T cell fraction (not recorded which). This clonotype was sampled from a male donor with ankylosing spondylitis. CDR3 DNA: TGTGCCAGCAGCCCAAGACGGGGGCACGAGCAGTACTTC. This gives the protein CASSPRRGHEQYF.